This T cell receptor beta chain was sequenced in a study of blood T cell repertoires in COVID-19. Study summary: Cohort 3 donors counted as recovered after two negative PCRs, clearance, or resolved symptoms.

As handled by the study authors: From reference gene primer amplification, estimates of nucleated cell counts were derived. The protocol was immunoSEQ multiplex PCR, while the TCRdb copy is restricted to in-frame clones and leaves out a portion. That table furnishes V, J and clone size, whereas the DNA furnished D and trimming. The sample holds fewer than 200,000 clones; 79% are singletons and the top ten take roughly 19%. Trimming removed 4 bases from V and 7 bases from J; junction bases left unmatched: 4. CDR1 is SGHTA and CDR2 is FQGNSA in the germline V gene. The CDR3 extends over 14 amino acids.

This chain joins TRBV7-2 and TRBJ1-6; the match to TRBD1 covers 7 bases. The clonotype comes from an older woman in a cohort exposed to, infected with or recovered from COVID-19 (not recorded which). Sequencing was performed on PBMCs or T cells enriched from blood (not recorded which). The DNA for the CDR3 is TGTGCCAGCAGCTCGGGACAGCCAAATTCACCCCTCCACTTT. As protein: CASSSGQPNSPLHF. Complete variable domain (other parts from reference TRBV7-2 and TRBJ1-6): GAGVSQSPSNKVTEKGKDVELRCDPISGHTALYWYRQSLGQGLEFLIYFQGNSAPDKSGLPSDRFSAERTGGSVSTLTIQRTQQEDSAVYLCASSSGQPNSPLHFGNGTRLTVT.